A single sample gave rise to the 8 T cell receptor beta chains below, sequenced in a study of cytomegalovirus exposure and HLA in healthy donors. TCRdb's table, derived via immunoSEQ multiplex PCR, lists solely in-frame clones and lacks some. This sample has about 160,000 clones; under 90% occur once, and the top ten carry about 9.3%. Sequencing used PBMCs. The receptors were sampled from a woman aged 18-29 years in good health and CMV-seropositive.

This chain links TRBV15 with TRBJ1-3, with D unresolved. Trimming removed 1 base from V and 3 bases from J, with 4 bases in between. Per germline, CDR1 LNHNV and CDR2 YYDKDF (reference sequence). There are 13 residues in the CDR3. CDR3 amino acids: CATSRVYGNTIYF. The CDR3 DNA is TGTGCCACCAGCAGAGTATATGGAAACACCATATATTTT.

As DNA, the CDR3 is TGCAGCGCTCTACTAGCGGAATCCTCCTACAATGAGCAGTTCTTC. Its translation: CSALLAESSYNEQFF. The chain combines TRBV29-1 with TRBJ2-1, with 8 positions matching TRBD2. Per the germline V gene, CDR1 is SQVTM and CDR2 is ANQGSEA. The trim removed 7 bases at V and 0 bases at J, leaving 8 bases unmatched. The CDR3 runs to 15 residues.

V gene TRBV6-1 combines with J gene TRBJ2-7, with 8 nucleotides matching TRBD1. The CDR3 has 15 amino acids. Trimming took 4 bases from V and 3 from J; bases not matched to a gene: 8. The V gene's germline CDR1 is MNHNS and CDR2 SASEGT. The CDR3 sequence is CASSAGQVIIYEQYF. Here the CDR3 DNA reads TGTGCCAGCAGTGCGGGACAGGTAATCATCTACGAGCAGTACTTC.

V and J are TRBV19 and TRBJ1-5; the D gene is possibly TRBD1 (5 bases). V was clipped by 5 bases and J by 7 bases, with 15 bases between them. The CDR3 runs to 14 residues. Germline CDR1 and CDR2: LNHDA and SQIVND (reference sequence). This chain's CDR3 is CASSSWGVGQPQHF. The CDR3 region has the DNA TGTGCCAGTAGTTCATGGGGGGTCGGGCAGCCCCAGCATTTT.

The chain combines TRBV4-3 with TRBJ1-2, with 7 bases lining up with TRBD1. Unmatched junction bases numbered 5, after V lost 0 bases and J lost 7 bases. CDR1 is LGHNA, CDR2 YSLEER, per germline. This CDR3 comprises 14 residues. The CDR3 loop is CASSQDNRGIGYTF. The CDR3 coding sequence is TGCGCCAGCAGCCAAGATAACAGGGGTATTGGCTACACCTTC.

This rearrangement joins TRBV7-3 to TRBJ2-7, with TRBD2 matching 9 bases. CDR1 and CDR2 from the germline V gene are SGHTA and FQGTGA. V lost 4 bases to trimming and J lost 5 bases; unmatched junction nucleotides: 9. CDR3 size: 15 residues. As DNA, the CDR3 is TGTGCCAGCAGCTCAGGTAGCGGGAGCAATCACGAGCAGTACTTC. Its protein is CASSSGSGSNHEQYF.

The J gene is TRBJ1-1, the V gene TRBV9; 9 positions agree with TRBD1. The J segment lost 12 bases and the V segment lost 0 bases, leaving 9 bases of the junction unmatched. The CDR3 is 14 residues long. From germline, CDR1 is SGDLS and CDR2 YYNGEE. The CDR3 loop is CASSVGRTGGAPFF. CDR3 nucleotide sequence: TGTGCCAGCAGCGTAGGCCGCACAGGGGGCGCGCCTTTCTTT.

The chain carries TRBV18 and TRBJ1-1, with 7 bases fitting TRBD1. CDR1 is KGHSH, CDR2 LQKENI, per germline. This CDR3 is built from 15 residues. J lost 5 bases, V lost 0 bases, and 6 bases had no gene match. CDR3 bases: TGTGCCAGCTCACCACCGCGGCAGGGGGTGACTGAAGCTTTCTTT. Amino acid sequence: CASSPPRQGVTEAFF.